These 5 T cell receptor beta chains originate from one sample sequenced in a study of T cells in Graves' hyperthyroidism and ophthalmopathy. Amplified TCR beta CDR3 regions derived from RNA transcripts. An initial round of RT-PCR targeting the TCR CDR3 relied on the HTBI primer set. MiXCR, run by TCRdb on the multiplex PCR reads, gives a single entry per CDR3 protein. The sample carries approximately 620,000 distinct CDR3 sequences, about a sixth recorded once. Source material: blood. The receptors were gathered from a middle-aged woman with Graves' ophthalmopathy.

In this sample, this clonotype turned up many times. The V and J genes are TRBV20-1 and TRBJ2-3; 8 nucleotides line up with TRBD2. This CDR3 comprises 17 residues. From germline, CDR1 is DFQATT and CDR2 SNEGSKA (reference sequence). V gave up 3 bases and J gave up 3 bases; unmatched junction bases: 14. For the CDR3, the DNA is TGCAGTGCTAGTCCGGCGACTAGCGTGTCTGCGACAGATACGCAGTATTTT. As protein: CSASPATSVSATDTQYF.

This clonotype has ten or more counts. The rearrangement joins TRBV3-1 to TRBJ1-3; D unresolved. The CDR3 contains 11 residues. The germline gives CDR1 LGHDT, CDR2 YNNKEL (reference sequence). V lost 4 bases and J lost 9, with 7 bases in between. CDR3 nucleotide sequence: TGTGCCAGCAGCCGGCGGTCCACCATATATTTT. Protein: CASSRRSTIYF.

A few counts support this clonotype. The V gene is TRBV5-6, the J gene TRBJ2-2, with D unresolved. This CDR3 has 14 residues. Trimming shortened V by 1 base and J by 0 bases, and 4 bases separated the two germline ends. In germline, CDR1 is SGHDT, CDR2 YYEEEE. CDR3 amino acids: CASSLRANTGELFF. The CDR3 DNA follows: TGTGCCAGCAGCTTGAGGGCGAACACCGGGGAGCTGTTTTTT.

The V gene is TRBV29-1, the J gene TRBJ2-7; 9 bases are a match to TRBD2. V was clipped by 3 bases and J by 0 bases; unmatched bases: 6. Looked up from germline, CDR1 is SQVTM and CDR2 is ANQGSEA. CDR3 length: 15 amino acids. Written as DNA, the CDR3 is TGCAGCGTTGATGTGGCTAGCGGGATCTCCTACGAGCAGTACTTC. Its translation is CSVDVASGISYEQYF.

This clonotype was counted at least ten times. This chain connects TRBV2 to TRBJ1-2; the D is unclear. The V end was cut by 6 bases, the J end by 1 base, with 3 bases between. CDR1 and CDR2 from the germline V gene are SNHLY and FYNNEI. The CDR3 spans 11 residues. This chain's CDR3 is CASRSNYGYTF. The CDR3 DNA reads as TGTGCCAGCAGGAGTAACTATGGCTACACCTTC.